Listed here are 19 T cell receptor beta chains from one sample, sequenced in a study of shared clonotypes between healthy human individuals. Some clones are missing from TCRdb's copy, which holds only in-frame ones; the method was immunoSEQ multiplex PCR. The sample lists about 1.5 million clones, approximately 98% seen once, with less than 0.55% in the top ten. Sequenced material: naive CD4+ T cells sorted from blood. Subset defined: CD45RA+ positively selected. All receptors come from a man under 40 in good health.

The chain combines TRBV28 with TRBJ1-1; D unresolved. The V end was cut by 7 bases, the J end by 3 bases, with 12 bases between. The germline CDR1 and CDR2 sequences are MDHEN and SYDVKM. The CDR3 has 13 amino acids. The CDR3 DNA sequence: TGTGCCAGCACCCTGAGGCCCGACACTGAAGCTTTCTTT. Translating gives CASTLRPDTEAFF.

The rearrangement links TRBV5-1 to TRBJ1-3; D is uncertain. The ends were cut back, 0 bases at V and 8 bases at J, with 15 bases in the middle. This CDR3 has 15 residues. Per the germline V gene, CDR1 is SGHRS and CDR2 is YFSETQ. CDR3 residues: CASSLDGRSGDTIYF. The CDR3 DNA is TGCGCCAGCAGCTTGGACGGCCGGTCTGGCGACACCATATATTTT.

V is TRBV29-1 and J is TRBJ2-3; D might be TRBD2 (5 bases). Trimming took off 5 bases at V and 0 bases at J, with 12 bases between the two ends. CDR1 SQVTM and CDR2 ANQGSEA come from the germline V gene. This CDR3 is built from 14 residues. CDR3 in amino acids: CSVPQRSSTDTQYF. The CDR3 coding sequence is TGCAGCGTTCCCCAGCGGAGTAGCACAGATACGCAGTATTTT.

This clone came up once. The CDR3 DNA reads as TGCGCCAGCAGCTTGCCAGGGGGCGGAACTGAAGCTTTCTTT. Its translation: CASSLPGGGTEAFF. V is TRBV5-1 and J is TRBJ1-1, with 8 bases that match TRBD1. The CDR3 totals 14 residues. CDR1 is SGHRS, CDR2 YFSETQ, per germline. Losses at the gene ends were 1 base for V and 5 bases for J; bases not matched to a gene: 4. Filled out from reference TRBV5-1 and TRBJ1-1, the complete variable domain reads KAGVTQTPRYLIKTRGQQVTLSCSPISGHRSVSWYQQTPGQGLQFLFEYFSETQRNKGNFPGRFSGRQFSNSRSEMNVSTLELGDSALYLCASSLPGGGTEAFFGQGTRLTVV.

V usage is TRBV28 and J usage is TRBJ1-2; no definite D call. The CDR3 consists of 13 residues. Germline assignment: CDR1 MDHEN and CDR2 SYDVKM. Trimming removed 5 bases at V and 0 bases at J, with 7 bases between. CDR3 bases: TGTGCCAGCAGTATCCTGACTAACTATGGCTACACCTTC. It translates to CASSILTNYGYTF.

As to this clone: Additional DNA sequences in this sample encode the identical CDR3. The chain recombines TRBV6-1 with TRBJ1-4; no firm D call. The V gene lost 4 bases and the J gene lost 4 bases, with 7 bases spanning the gap. The CDR3 has 13 residues. The germline V gene has CDR1 MNHNS and CDR2 SASEGT. CDR3 nucleotide sequence: TGTGCCAGCAGTGGAGGACTTAATGAAAAACTGTTTTTT. Its translation: CASSGGLNEKLFF.

The J gene is TRBJ1-2, the V gene TRBV2; D may be TRBD1 (5 bases). The length of the CDR3 is 13 residues. Trimming shortened V by 6 bases and J by 2 bases, and 10 bases separated the two germline ends. Germline CDR1 is SNHLY and CDR2 is FYNNEI. DNA for the CDR3: TGTGCCAGCAGAGGGGCCGTCAACTATGGCTACACCTTC. Protein product: CASRGAVNYGYTF.

The count of this clone is one. This chain uses TRBV14 with TRBJ2-7, with D perhaps TRBD1 (5 bases). Trimming took 1 base from V and 7 from J, leaving 14 bases between them. The CDR3 covers 14 residues. Germline lookup yields CDR1 SGHDN and CDR2 FVKESK. The CDR3 loop reads CASSQGLGPREQYF. The DNA for the CDR3 is TGTGCCAGCAGCCAAGGATTGGGGCCAAGGGAGCAGTACTTC.

The DNA of the CDR3 is TGTGCCAGCAGTTTATTCCCGCGCAATCAGCCCCAGCATTTT. It yields the protein CASSLFPRNQPQHF. The chain recombines TRBV28 with TRBJ1-5; D not resolved. This CDR3 region has 14 residues. CDR1 and CDR2 from the germline V gene are MDHEN and SYDVKM. The ends were cut back, 1 base at V and 2 bases at J, with 6 bases in the middle.

This sequence joins TRBV9 and TRBJ2-7; D possibly matches TRBD1 or TRBD2 (5 bases each). V lost 4 bases and J 1 base, leaving 12 bases between the germline ends. The CDR3 consists of 14 residues. Germline CDR1 reads SGDLS; CDR2 reads YYNGEE. The CDR3 reads CASSPLGVSYEQYF. The DNA for the CDR3 is TGTGCCAGCAGCCCCTTGGGGGTTTCCTACGAGCAGTACTTC.

The gene calls are TRBV9 and TRBJ2-2; 8 nucleotides line up with TRBD1. Germline V CDR1 and CDR2: SGDLS, YYNGEE. This CDR3 has 14 amino acids. The ends lost 2 bases at V and 6 bases at J; junction bases unmatched: 3. The CDR3 DNA reads as TGTGCCAGCAGCGTGACAGGGGAACCCGGGGAGCTGTTTTTT. It specifies CASSVTGEPGELFF.

The V and J genes are TRBV11-3 and TRBJ1-1, with D unresolved. V lost 4 bases to trimming and J lost 6 bases, with 9 bases between them. There are 12 residues in the CDR3. Per germline, CDR1 SGHNT and CDR2 YENEEA. The CDR3 bases are TGTGCCAGCAGCTCCGGAACCGCTGAAGCTTTCTTT. It is translated as CASSSGTAEAFF.

The rearrangement uses TRBV15 and TRBJ1-1; 9 bases align to TRBD1. The trim removed 0 bases at V and 3 bases at J, leaving 2 bases unmatched. The CDR3 consists of 15 residues. CDR1 and CDR2 (germline): LNHNV, YYDKDF (reference sequence). DNA of the CDR3: TGTGCCACCAGCAGAGATCGGGACAGGGACACTGAAGCTTTCTTT. This sequence encodes CATSRDRDRDTEAFF.

The chain links TRBV6-6 to TRBJ2-1; 7 bases align to TRBD1. Trimming cost V 6 bases and J 2 bases; bases outside gene matches: 4. The CDR3 sequence is 14 residues long. CDR1 and CDR2 from the germline V gene are MNHNY and SVGAGI (reference sequence). CDR3 sequence (DNA): TGTGCCAGCAGCATCGGGACAGCCTACAATGAGCAGTTCTTC. Encoded protein: CASSIGTAYNEQFF.

The chain links TRBV4-1 to TRBJ2-1; 11 positions match TRBD1. Per germline, CDR1 MGHRA and CDR2 YSYEKL. The CDR3 is made up of 11 amino acids. V dropped 6 bases and J dropped 14; count of bases not matched to a gene: 3. The CDR3 DNA follows: TGCGCCAGCAGTCGGGACAGGGGGAAGTTCTTC. This translates into CASSRDRGKFF.

V gene TRBV27 combines with J gene TRBJ2-7; 12 nucleotides agree with TRBD2. Germline assignment: CDR1 MNHEY and CDR2 SMNVEV (reference sequence). The CDR3 has 14 residues. After removal of 2 bases from V and 9 bases from J, the junction contained 5 bases not matched to a gene. This chain's CDR3 is CASSLETSGSGQYF. The CDR3 DNA reads as TGTGCCAGCAGTTTAGAGACTAGCGGGAGCGGGCAGTACTTC.

The chain is built from TRBV5-6 and TRBJ1-1; no definite D call. The CDR3 has 13 amino acids. The ends were cut back, 1 base at V and 9 bases at J, with 13 bases in the middle. Germline V gene sequence: CDR1 SGHDT, CDR2 YYEEEE. The CDR3 DNA reads TGTGCCAGCAGCTTGAGACCGATCTCTCAAGCTTTCTTT. This sequence encodes CASSLRPISQAFF.

The V and J genes are TRBV5-1 and TRBJ1-2, with TRBD1 matching over 9 bases. Looked up from germline, CDR1 is SGHRS and CDR2 is YFSETQ. The CDR3 is made up of 15 amino acids. The V and J ends lost 1 base and 4 bases, in that order; junction bases with no gene match: 5. The CDR3 is CASSLPGQGRYGYTF. Here the CDR3 DNA reads TGCGCCAGCAGCTTGCCGGGACAGGGACGCTATGGCTACACCTTC.

The chain combines TRBV30 with TRBJ2-7; maybe TRBD2 (6 bases). Germline-derived CDR1 and CDR2 are GTSNPN and SVGIG (reference sequence). The CDR3 is 14 amino acids. V lost 4 bases and J lost 2, with 15 bases in between. The CDR3 DNA reads as TGTGCCTGGACGAATATCGGGGGTACCTACGAGCAGTACTTC. Translation: CAWTNIGGTYEQYF.